The 24 T cell receptor beta chains listed next were all sequenced from one sample in a study of blood T cell repertoires in COVID-19. Clones were read by immunoSEQ multiplex PCR, and TCRdb kept only the in-frame ones, dropping some. The repertoire holds about 160,000 clones, with roughly four fifths as singletons. The sample consisted of PBMCs or T cells enriched from blood (not recorded which). The receptors here all came from a man aged 50-59 years who had recovered from COVID-19.

The sample holds one count of this clone. The chain carries TRBV2 and TRBJ2-3, with TRBD2 matching over 12 bases. This CDR3 has 16 residues. Germline CDR1 is SNHLY and CDR2 is FYNNEI. The V segment lost 5 bases and the J segment 3 bases; nucleotides outside the gene matches: 6. The CDR3 is CASSSTSGGITDTQYF. The CDR3 nucleotides read TGTGCCAGCAGTTCCACTAGCGGGGGGATAACAGATACGCAGTATTTT.

The rearrangement joins TRBV4-2 to TRBJ2-7, with TRBD1 matching over 7 bases. After removal of 0 bases from V and 2 bases from J, the junction contained 7 bases not matched to a gene. There are 16 residues in the CDR3. Per germline, CDR1 LGHNA and CDR2 YNFKEQ. CDR3 sequence reads: CASSQDLNRGTYEQYF. The CDR3 DNA reads as TGTGCCAGCAGCCAAGATTTAAACAGGGGAACCTACGAGCAGTACTTC.

A single count supports this clone. The rearrangement links TRBV27 to TRBJ2-7, with a possible D match to TRBD1 (7 bases). CDR1 and CDR2 from the germline V gene are MNHEY and SMNVEV (reference sequence). V was pared by 5 bases and J by 5 bases, with 13 bases between. The CDR3 spans 13 residues. Here the CDR3 DNA reads TGTGCCAGCAGTACCCCAGGGGGGAACGAGCAGTACTTC. Its protein product is CASSTPGGNEQYF.

The chain is built from TRBV19 and TRBJ2-5; 10 bases fit TRBD2. Germline CDR1 and CDR2: LNHDA and SQIVND (reference sequence). V lost 5 bases, J lost 4 bases, and 10 bases stayed unmatched. This CDR3 spans 16 amino acids. The CDR3 sequence: CASSPTSGVWGETQYF. CDR3 DNA sequence: TGTGCCAGTAGTCCTACTAGCGGGGTATGGGGAGAGACCCAGTACTTC.

V usage is TRBV3-1 (or the pseudogene TRBV3-2) and J usage is TRBJ1-2, with 9 bases aligning to TRBD1. J lost 7 bases, V lost 1 base, and 7 bases had no gene match. CDR1 LGHDT and CDR2 YNNKEL come from the germline V gene (reference sequence). This CDR3 contains 15 residues. DNA for the CDR3: TGTGCCAGCAGCCAAGTGGAAACAGGGGGCTTTGGCTACACCTTC. It is translated as CASSQVETGGFGYTF.

The CDR3 loop reads CASSPRLGVEAFF. CDR3 nucleotide sequence: TGTGCCAGCAGCCCTAGGCTAGGGGTTGAAGCTTTCTTT. This sequence joins TRBV9 and TRBJ1-1; D might be TRBD1 (5 bases). Germline CDR1 is SGDLS and CDR2 is YYNGEE. The V end lost 4 bases, the J end lost 7 bases, and 14 bases lay between the germline ends. The CDR3 extends over 13 amino acids.

The V call is TRBV7-2, the J call TRBJ2-7, with TRBD1 as a possible D gene (5 bases). The CDR3 is made up of 15 amino acids. Germline V CDR1 and CDR2: SGHTA, FQGNSA. Trimming removed 6 bases at V and 0 bases at J, with 15 bases between. The CDR3 DNA follows: TGTGCCAGCAGTCCCGTACAGGACCTCTCCTACGAGCAGTACTTC. The encoded protein is CASSPVQDLSYEQYF.

The CDR3 DNA sequence: TGTGCCAGCAGCTTAGACCTAGCGGGGGGGCAAGATACGCAGTATTTT. This codes for CASSLDLAGGQDTQYF. The chain carries TRBV11-3 and TRBJ2-3, with 12 nucleotides matching TRBD2. This CDR3 contains 16 residues. The germline V gene has CDR1 SGHNT and CDR2 YENEEA. Trimming at V came to 0 bases and at J to 5 bases, leaving 3 bases not matched to a gene.

The V call is TRBV19, the J call TRBJ1-5, with TRBD1 as a possible D gene (5 bases). The CDR3 has 15 residues. V was pared by 3 bases and J by 7 bases, with 16 bases between. Germline-derived CDR1 and CDR2 are LNHDA and SQIVND (reference sequence). The CDR3 nucleotides read TGTGCCAGTAGTATGGCTAGGCAGGGTGGGCAGCCCCAGCATTTT. Residues: CASSMARQGGQPQHF.

This clone was observed a single time. The genes are TRBV27 and TRBJ1-1, with 10 bases lining up with TRBD1. The CDR3 is 15 amino acids. J gave up 3 bases and V 5 bases, and 6 bases lay outside the gene matches. Germline assignment: CDR1 MNHEY and CDR2 SMNVEV (reference sequence). The chain's CDR3 is CASSKGQGLYTEAFF. In DNA form, the CDR3 reads TGTGCCAGCAGTAAGGGACAGGGGCTTTACACTGAAGCTTTCTTT.

The genes are TRBV7-6 and TRBJ1-1; no firm D call. This CDR3 region has 14 residues. Germline assignment: CDR1 SGHVS and CDR2 FNYEAQ. V lost 1 base, J lost 1 base, and 7 bases lay in between. The chain's CDR3 is CASSLDPGNTEAFF. DNA for the CDR3: TGTGCCAGCAGCTTAGATCCGGGGAACACTGAAGCTTTCTTT.

This clone was counted a single time. The V and J genes are TRBV7-9 and TRBJ2-7; D unclear. Trimming shortened V by 1 base and J by 3 bases, and 7 bases separated the two germline ends. The CDR3 covers 13 residues. The V gene's germline CDR1 is SEHNR and CDR2 FQNEAQ (reference sequence). CDR3 amino acids: CASSLGQIYEQYF. The DNA for the CDR3 is TGTGCCAGCAGCTTAGGGCAGATCTACGAGCAGTACTTC.

This clone was counted a few times. The chain carries TRBV18 and TRBJ1-4, with D unclear. The V end lost 4 bases, the J end lost 4 bases, and 7 bases lay between the germline ends. CDR3 length: 13 amino acids. Germline V CDR1 and CDR2: KGHSH, LQKENI. DNA for the CDR3: TGTGCCAGCTCACGGAGCTATAATGAAAAACTGTTTTTT. It is translated as CASSRSYNEKLFF.

This clone was seen just once. V usage is TRBV5-1 and J usage is TRBJ1-1; 8 positions agree with TRBD1. Germline trimming cut 4 bases from V and 2 bases from J; bases unmatched to any gene: 7. CDR1 SGHRS and CDR2 YFSETQ come from the germline V gene. This CDR3 region has 15 residues. The CDR3, as DNA: TGCGCCAGCAGCCACACCGACAGGGGCAACACTGAAGCTTTCTTT. Encoded protein: CASSHTDRGNTEAFF.

The chain uses TRBV6-5 and TRBJ1-5; D is possibly TRBD1 (5 bases). The ends were cut back, 6 bases at V and 3 bases at J, with 15 bases in the middle. Germline V gene lookup returns CDR1 MNHEY and CDR2 SVGAGI. The CDR3 is 15 residues long. This CDR3 is CASSSRDGLNQPQHF. The DNA of the CDR3 is TGTGCCAGCAGCTCCAGGGATGGTCTCAATCAGCCCCAGCATTTT.

This clone was counted a single time. The CDR3 DNA follows: TGTGCCAGCAGTTTATGGGGGGACAGGGTTGGCTATGGCTACACCTTC. Amino acid sequence: CASSLWGDRVGYGYTF. This rearrangement joins TRBV27 to TRBJ1-2, with TRBD1 matching over 9 bases. Germline V CDR1 and CDR2: MNHEY, SMNVEV (reference sequence). CDR3 length: 16 amino acids. The J segment lost 4 bases and the V segment lost 1 base, leaving 7 bases of the junction unmatched.

For this clone: This sample includes further DNA sequences coding for the same CDR3. The rearrangement joins TRBV3-1 (or the pseudogene TRBV3-2) to TRBJ1-1, with a tentative D call TRBD1 (5 bases). CDR3 length equals 14 residues. Germline V gives CDR1 LGHDT, CDR2 YNNKEL (reference sequence). V lost 1 base and J lost 1, with 7 bases in between. The CDR3 DNA follows: TGTGCCAGCAGCCAAGTGGGGGGGAACACTGAAGCTTTCTTT. As protein: CASSQVGGNTEAFF.

J is TRBJ1-1 and V is TRBV2; weak D call: TRBD1 (5 bases). The CDR3 contains 14 residues. The V end was cut by 10 bases, the J end by 0 bases, with 15 bases between. The germline gives CDR1 SNHLY, CDR2 FYNNEI. CDR3 in amino acids: CATRDSSLNTEAFF. DNA of the CDR3: TGTGCCACACGGGACTCCTCTTTGAACACTGAAGCTTTCTTT.

This rearrangement joins TRBV13 to TRBJ1-1; D ambiguous. The CDR3 runs to 13 residues. Trimming shortened V by 5 bases and J by 1 base, and 8 bases separated the two germline ends. Germline V CDR1 and CDR2: PRHDT, FYEKMQ (reference sequence). CDR3 sequence: CASSPLKNTEAFF. The CDR3 bases are TGTGCCAGCAGCCCCTTAAAGAACACTGAAGCTTTCTTT. Drawing the rest from reference TRBV13 and TRBJ1-1, the complete variable domain is AAGVIQSPRHLIKEKRETATLKCYPIPRHDTVYWYQQGPGQDPQFLISFYEKMQSDKGSIPDRFSAQQFSDYHSELNMSSLELGDSALYFCASSPLKNTEAFFGQGTRLTVV.

This clone was detected only once. The chain uses TRBV10-3 and TRBJ1-1; 9 bases are shared with TRBD1. The CDR3 is made up of 15 amino acids. The germline CDR1 and CDR2 sequences are ENHRY and SYGVKD. Unmatched junction bases numbered 11, after V lost 7 bases and J lost 5 bases. The CDR3 loop reads CAITSAATGGTEAFF. The CDR3 DNA sequence: TGTGCCATCACCTCGGCAGCGACAGGGGGAACTGAAGCTTTCTTT.

The rearrangement uses TRBV7-9 and TRBJ2-7; D possibly corresponds to TRBD2 (5 bases). The V end was cut by 5 bases, the J end by 4 bases, with 12 bases between. This CDR3 comprises 13 residues. Germline CDR1 SEHNR, CDR2 FQNEAQ (reference sequence). CDR3 bases: TGTGCCAGCAGCCTCGCCCGGGGTTACGAGCAGTACTTC. Translated: CASSLARGYEQYF.

V usage is TRBV7-2 and J usage is TRBJ2-7; TRBD2 is a possible D gene (6 bases). V lost 3 bases, J lost 5 bases, and 14 bases lay in between. CDR3 length equals 14 residues. Germline V lookup: CDR1 SGHTA, CDR2 FQGNSA. Here the CDR3 DNA reads TGTGCCAGCAGCTTTTGGCAGGGCGGGGACGAGCAGTACTTC. This translates into CASSFWQGGDEQYF.

As DNA, the CDR3 is TGCGCCAGCAGCTTGGATGAGCGTTCCACCTACGAGCAGTACTTC. Its protein product is CASSLDERSTYEQYF. The chain employs TRBV5-1 and TRBJ2-7; D gene ambiguous. CDR1 SGHRS and CDR2 YFSETQ come from the germline V gene. This CDR3 spans 15 amino acids. The V end lost 0 bases, the J end lost 2 bases, and 12 bases lay between the germline ends.

The chain employs TRBV7-9 and TRBJ2-5, with D perhaps matching TRBD2 (6 bases). The CDR3 extends over 16 amino acids. V shed 4 bases and J shed 2 bases, with 17 bases lying between them. The V gene's germline CDR1 is SEHNR and CDR2 FQNEAQ (reference sequence). CDR3 sequence (DNA): TGTGCCAGCAGCTACAATCCGTGGGGGGAGCAAGAGACCCAGTACTTC. This encodes CASSYNPWGEQETQYF.